One sample yielded the 17 T cell receptor beta chains listed below, sequenced in a study of CD8 T cells in Susac syndrome. A quantity of about 0.45 to 1 ug RNA underwent reverse transcription using random hexamers. TCRdb re-called the immunoSEQ multiplex PCR reads with MiXCR, one entry per CDR3 protein. The profile shows roughly 160,000 distinct CDR3 sequences, approximately 95% of them singletons. The specimen was CD4+ T cells from PBMCs. Source of these receptors: a human donor with Susac syndrome.

V usage is TRBV6-6 and J usage is TRBJ2-7, with D possibly being TRBD2 (5 bases). V dropped 8 bases and J dropped 6 bases, with 11 bases sitting between them. The CDR3 extends over 11 amino acids. The V gene's germline CDR1 is MNHNY and CDR2 SVGAGI (reference sequence). CDR3 sequence: CASRLRAEQYF. Here the CDR3 DNA reads TGTGCCAGCCGGCTGAGGGCCGAGCAGTACTTC.

This clonotype was counted a single time. The rearrangement joins TRBV29-1 to TRBJ2-6; possibly TRBD1 or TRBD2 for D (5 bases each). The germline CDR1 and CDR2 sequences are SQVTM and ANQGSEA. This CDR3 has 16 amino acids. V shed 5 bases and J shed 0 bases, with 14 bases lying between them. The CDR3 is CSVLGTASSGANVLTF. In DNA, the CDR3 is TGCAGCGTTCTCGGGACGGCCAGCTCTGGGGCCAACGTCCTGACTTTC.

This clonotype was counted only a few times. The V and J genes are TRBV3-1 and TRBJ2-1; D is ambiguous. The CDR3 sequence is 12 residues long. CDR1 and CDR2 (germline): LGHDT, YNNKEL (reference sequence). The V end lost 1 base, the J end lost 4 bases, and 2 bases lay between the germline ends. The CDR3 DNA is TGTGCCAGCAGCCAAGTGTACAATGAGCAGTTCTTC. Its protein product is CASSQVYNEQFF.

The count of this clonotype is one. The chain couples TRBV29-1 to TRBJ2-7; 8 nucleotides match TRBD1. The CDR3 has 11 residues. The V gene end was trimmed by 7 bases and the J gene end by 7 bases; junction bases not matched to a gene: 6. Germline V gene sequence: CDR1 SQVTM, CDR2 ANQGSEA. The chain's CDR3 is CSAMDRAEQYF. CDR3 DNA: TGCAGCGCCATGGACAGGGCTGAGCAGTACTTC.

This rearrangement joins TRBV20-1 to TRBJ2-7, with 7 bases aligning to TRBD1. V lost 0 bases, J lost 7 bases, and 9 bases stayed unmatched. Germline CDR1 reads DFQATT; CDR2 reads SNEGSKA (reference sequence). The CDR3 has 14 residues. The CDR3 coding sequence is TGCAGTGCTAGAGACGTCGACAGGGTCATGGAGCAGTACTTC. This encodes CSARDVDRVMEQYF.

The V gene is TRBV7-8, the J gene TRBJ1-1; tentatively, D is TRBD1 (6 bases). Trimming took off 1 base at V and 5 bases at J, with 8 bases between the two ends. Germline lookup yields CDR1 SGHVS and CDR2 FQNEAQ. There are 13 residues in the CDR3. CDR3 nucleotide sequence: TGTGCCAGCAGCTTAGGGCAGGGGACTGAAGCTTTCTTT. This gives the protein CASSLGQGTEAFF.

The table lists this clonotype with a count of one. The rearrangement uses TRBV7-9 and TRBJ1-1; D gene unclear. Germline CDR1 is SEHNR and CDR2 is FQNEAQ (reference sequence). This CDR3 region has 15 residues. V was trimmed by 6 bases and J by 0 bases, leaving 14 bases between them. The CDR3 DNA reads TGTGCCAGCAGTTACCCCATCGGGCTGAACACTGAAGCTTTCTTT. Its protein is CASSYPIGLNTEAFF.

The chain has TRBV7-9 and TRBJ2-1, with D possibly TRBD2 on 6 matching bases. The V gene's germline CDR1 is SEHNR and CDR2 FQNEAQ (reference sequence). The CDR3 consists of 15 residues. Between the trimmed V and J ends, which lost 3 bases and 6 bases, there was a span of 15 bases. CDR3 sequence (DNA): TGTGCCAGCAGCTTCCATCTAGGAGGGTCCAATGAGCAGTTCTTC. It encodes CASSFHLGGSNEQFF.

The chain carries TRBV3-1 and TRBJ1-2; the D gene is possibly TRBD1 (5 bases). Germline V gene data show CDR1 as LGHDT and CDR2 as YNNKEL (reference sequence). The CDR3 covers 14 residues. Trimming shortened V by 0 bases and J by 8 bases, and 13 bases separated the two germline ends. In DNA, the CDR3 is TGTGCCAGCAGCCAAGAAATAGGGGTCCACGGCTACACCTTC. It is translated as CASSQEIGVHGYTF.

V gene TRBV6-2 or TRBV6-3 combines with J gene TRBJ2-5; no firm D call. Per the germline V gene, CDR1 is MNHEY and CDR2 is SVGEGT. The V gene lost 5 bases and the J gene lost 5 bases, with 18 bases spanning the gap. This CDR3 has 15 residues. CDR3 residues: CASSPRNPDGETQYF. CDR3 in DNA: TGTGCCAGCAGTCCCCGGAACCCAGATGGGGAGACCCAGTACTTC.

The chain joins TRBV7-2 to TRBJ2-7, with TRBD2 matching 7 bases. The CDR3 length is 14 residues. Germline lookup yields CDR1 SGHTA and CDR2 FQGNSA. The V and J ends lost 1 base and 5 bases, in that order; junction bases with no gene match: 5. The CDR3 region has the DNA TGTGCCAGCAGCTTAGGCGGGAGTATCAACGAGCAGTACTTC. Its protein product is CASSLGGSINEQYF.

The DNA of the CDR3 is TGTGCCAGCAGCTTGAAGGGGGCCAATGAGCAGTTCTTC. The encoded protein is CASSLKGANEQFF. V usage is TRBV5-4 and J usage is TRBJ2-1; TRBD1 matches at 7 bases. The CDR3 is 13 residues long. J gave up 6 bases and V 1 base, and 1 base lay outside the gene matches. The germline CDR1 and CDR2 sequences are SGHNT and YYREEE (reference sequence).

The V gene is TRBV28, the J gene TRBJ2-7; D could derive from TRBD1 or TRBD2 (5 bases each). Germline lookup yields CDR1 MDHEN and CDR2 SYDVKM. The V end lost 7 bases, the J end lost 3 bases, and 19 bases lay between the germline ends. The length of the CDR3 is 15 residues. CDR3 loop: CASKNHGTAIYEQYF. The CDR3, as DNA: TGTGCCAGCAAAAACCACGGGACCGCCATCTACGAGCAGTACTTC.

V is TRBV24-1 and J is TRBJ2-1; D ambiguous. V shed 3 bases and J shed 2 bases, with 4 bases lying between them. Germline assignment: CDR1 KGHDR and CDR2 SFDVKD. The CDR3 totals 13 residues. The CDR3: CATSDRTYNEQFF. Written as DNA, the CDR3 is TGTGCCACCAGTGATCGAACCTACAATGAGCAGTTCTTC.

V and J are TRBV20-1 and TRBJ2-3, with 7 bases aligning to TRBD2. CDR3 length equals 15 residues. Germline CDR1 reads DFQATT; CDR2 reads SNEGSKA (reference sequence). V lost 0 bases to trimming and J lost 6 bases; unmatched junction nucleotides: 9. The CDR3 is CSARDPSRGSDTQYF. In DNA, the CDR3 is TGCAGTGCTAGAGATCCCTCGCGGGGGTCGGATACGCAGTATTTT.

This chain uses TRBV4-2 with TRBJ1-6; 7 bases match TRBD1. The length of the CDR3 is 15 residues. V lost 0 bases and J lost 14; bases outside the gene matches: 10. Germline V gene lookup returns CDR1 LGHNA and CDR2 YNFKEQ. CDR3 coding DNA: TGTGCCAGCAGCCAAGATCCTGGGACAGAAAGAACCCTCCACTTT. It translates to CASSQDPGTERTLHF.

The rearrangement joins TRBV20-1 to TRBJ2-7, with TRBD2 identical over 7 bases. This CDR3 has 13 residues. Trimming took 1 base from V and 4 from J; bases not matched to a gene: 4. Germline CDR1 is DFQATT and CDR2 is SNEGSKA (reference sequence). The CDR3 reads CSARVAGGYEQYF. The CDR3 DNA is TGCAGTGCTAGAGTAGCGGGTGGTTACGAGCAGTACTTC.